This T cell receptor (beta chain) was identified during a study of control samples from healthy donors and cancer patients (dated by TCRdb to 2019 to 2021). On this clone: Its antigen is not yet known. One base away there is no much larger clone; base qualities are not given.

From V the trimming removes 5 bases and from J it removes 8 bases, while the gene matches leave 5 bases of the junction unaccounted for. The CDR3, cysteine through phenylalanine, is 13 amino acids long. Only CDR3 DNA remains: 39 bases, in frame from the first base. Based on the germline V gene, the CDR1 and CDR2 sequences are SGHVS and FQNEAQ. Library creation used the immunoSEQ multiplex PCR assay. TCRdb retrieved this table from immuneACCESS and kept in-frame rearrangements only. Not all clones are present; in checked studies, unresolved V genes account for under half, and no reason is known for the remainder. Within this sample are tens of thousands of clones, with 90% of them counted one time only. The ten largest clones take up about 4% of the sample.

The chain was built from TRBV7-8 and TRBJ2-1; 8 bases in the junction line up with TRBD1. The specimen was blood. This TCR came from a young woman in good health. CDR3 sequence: CASSKQGGDEQFF. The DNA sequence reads TGTGCCAGCAGCAAACAGGGGGGAGATGAGCAGTTCTTC.